This TCR beta chain was retrieved from a study of blood T cell repertoires in COVID-19. On the study more broadly: Donors in the United States, Italy and Spain gave samples during acute or convalescent COVID-19.

The repertoire was sequenced with immunoSEQ multiplex PCR; TCRdb's copy has only in-frame clones and lacks some. The sample holds 350,000 to 400,000 clones, roughly 87% seen once. Those who participated ranged in age from about 18 to 89 years and resided in about two dozen US areas. Two consecutive negative NP/OP PCR tests, clearance, or resolved symptoms defined Cohort 3 recovery. CDR1 MGHDK and CDR2 SYGVNS come from the germline V gene. The CDR3 is made up of 14 amino acids. Trimming removed 2 bases from V and 8 bases from J, with 15 bases in between. The chain is built from TRBV25-1 and TRBJ1-2, with D maybe TRBD1 (5 bases). Material: PBMCs or T cells enriched from blood (not recorded which). This clonotype was sampled from a woman aged 30 to 39 who had recovered from COVID-19. Here the CDR3 reads CASSETGRRFGYTF. In DNA, the CDR3 is TGTGCCAGCAGTGAAACAGGACGCCGCTTCGGCTACACCTTC.